Included here is one TCR beta chain sequence, with context. The antigen is undetermined. The method was immunoSEQ multiplex PCR; TCRdb's version includes in-frame clones alone and lacks a portion of them. The data show about 160,000 clones, about nine tenths seen once. The donors belonged to the approximately 120-subject validation cohort, separate from the roughly 670-subject first cohort. Germline CDR1 MNHEY, CDR2 SVGAGI. The CDR3 consists of 14 residues. The V end was cut by 10 bases, the J end by 2 bases, with 17 bases between. The record originates from a study of cytomegalovirus exposure and HLA in healthy donors. Looking at the study overall: Per a later analysis, the 666 first-cohort and 95 to 150 validation repertoires shared one platform. Findings and caveats of the study: Specific recognition of CMV antigens was confirmed in vitro for a few chains (all CMV-associated).

This clonotype was obtained from a woman aged 25 to 45 in good health and CMV-seronegative. The V and J genes are TRBV6-5 and TRBJ1-1, with D unresolved. The sequenced sample was PBMCs. The DNA of the CDR3 is TGTGCCACCACAAAATGGGCCGGCAACACTGAAGCTTTCTTT. It is translated as CATTKWAGNTEAFF.